Described below is a single T cell receptor (beta chain) sequence and its context. Its antigen remains unknown. Germline lookup yields CDR1 SNHLY and CDR2 FYNNEI. After removal of 6 bases from V and 4 bases from J, the junction contained 4 bases not matched to a gene. This CDR3 has 14 amino acids. These data belong to a study of cytomegalovirus exposure and HLA in healthy donors. Regarding the study as a whole: In vitro assays verified that three CMV-associated chains recognized CMV antigens specifically.

PCR was performed using 60 Vbeta and 13 Jbeta primers. Measured with immunoSEQ multiplex PCR; TCRdb has only the in-frame clones, and not every one. In the table there are 100,000 to 150,000 clones, around two thirds of which are singletons. Source material: PBMCs. The TCR sequence derives from a man in his sixties in good health and CMV-seropositive. The chain joins TRBV2 to TRBJ2-1; 9 nucleotides line up with TRBD2. The CDR3 spells CASRERGVYNEQFF. CDR3 coding DNA: TGTGCCAGCAGGGAGCGGGGGGTATACAATGAGCAGTTCTTC. Variable domain in full (rest from reference TRBV2 and TRBJ2-1): EPEVTQTPSHQVTQMGQEVILRCVPISNHLYFYWYRQILGQKVEFLVSFYNNEISEKSEIFDDQFSVERPDGSNFTLKIRSTKLEDSAMYFCASRERGVYNEQFFGPGTRLTVL.